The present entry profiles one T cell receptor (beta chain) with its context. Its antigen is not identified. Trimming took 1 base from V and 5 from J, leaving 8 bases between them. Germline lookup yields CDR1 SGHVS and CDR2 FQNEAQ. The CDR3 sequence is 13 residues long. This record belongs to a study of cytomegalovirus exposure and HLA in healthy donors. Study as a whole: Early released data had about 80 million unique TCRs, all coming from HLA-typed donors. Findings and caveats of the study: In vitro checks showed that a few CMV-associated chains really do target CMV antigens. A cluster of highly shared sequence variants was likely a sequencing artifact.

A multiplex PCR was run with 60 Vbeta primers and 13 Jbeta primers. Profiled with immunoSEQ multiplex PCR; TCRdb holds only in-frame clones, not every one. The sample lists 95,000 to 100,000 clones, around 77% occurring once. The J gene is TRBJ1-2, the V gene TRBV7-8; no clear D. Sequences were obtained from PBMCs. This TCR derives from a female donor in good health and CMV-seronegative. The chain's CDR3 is CASSLEPGYGYTF. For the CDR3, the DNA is TGTGCCAGCAGCTTAGAACCCGGGTATGGCTACACCTTC.